This record covers a single T cell receptor (beta chain). Profiling relied on immunoSEQ multiplex PCR, and the TCRdb table lists in-frame clones only, not all of them. The top ten hold around 5.5% of the sample, which has about 59,000 clones, approximately 87% seen once. These data belong to a study of technical replicates of blood from a few donors. Germline lookup yields CDR1 SEHNR and CDR2 FQNEAQ (reference sequence). V shed 4 bases and J 5 bases; nucleotides not matched to a gene: 7. CDR3 length: 14 residues. This receptor was taken from a human donor in good health. Some clones in this sample may be carry-over from other donors' samples. V usage is TRBV7-9 and J usage is TRBJ1-2; 7 bases align to TRBD1. Input material: PBMCs. Here the CDR3 reads CASSSGQALYGYTF. In DNA form, the CDR3 reads TGTGCCAGCAGCTCCGGACAGGCCCTTTATGGCTACACCTTC.